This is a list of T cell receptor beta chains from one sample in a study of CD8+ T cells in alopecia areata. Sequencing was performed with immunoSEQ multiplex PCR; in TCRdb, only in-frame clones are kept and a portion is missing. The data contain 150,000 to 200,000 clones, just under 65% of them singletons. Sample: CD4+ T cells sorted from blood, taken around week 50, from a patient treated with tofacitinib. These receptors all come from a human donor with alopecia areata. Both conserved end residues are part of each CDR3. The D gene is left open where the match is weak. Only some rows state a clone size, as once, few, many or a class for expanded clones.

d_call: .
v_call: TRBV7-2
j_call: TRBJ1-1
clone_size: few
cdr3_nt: TGTGCCAGCAGCTTAGGGACGGGCACTGAAGCTTTCTTT
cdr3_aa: CASSLGTGTEAFF

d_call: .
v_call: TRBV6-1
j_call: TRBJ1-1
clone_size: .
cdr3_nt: TGTGCCAGCAGGATAGAAATTTTGCCGAACACTGAAGCTTTCTTT
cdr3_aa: CASRIEILPNTEAFF

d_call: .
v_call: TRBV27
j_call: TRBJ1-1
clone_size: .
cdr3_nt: TGTGCCAGCAGTTTATTGGGGAACACTGAAGCTTTCTTT
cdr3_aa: CASSLLGNTEAFF

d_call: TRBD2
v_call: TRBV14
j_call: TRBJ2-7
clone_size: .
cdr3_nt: TGTGCCAGCAGTTTCGGGGGGAGCTCCTACGAGCAGTACTTC
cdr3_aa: CASSFGGSSYEQYF

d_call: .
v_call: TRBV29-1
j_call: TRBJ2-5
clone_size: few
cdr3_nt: TGCAGCGTTGAAGAAGTGACAGCACAAGAGACCCAGTACTTC
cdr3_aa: CSVEEVTAQETQYF

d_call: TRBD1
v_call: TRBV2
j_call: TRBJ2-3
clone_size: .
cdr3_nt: TGTGCCAGCAGGGACAGGTTGGCTTCGTCTACGCAGTATTTT
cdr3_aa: CASRDRLASSTQYF

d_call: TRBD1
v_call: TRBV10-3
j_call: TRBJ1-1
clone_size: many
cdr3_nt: TGTGCCACTGGGGGACAGGTCCTAGGAGCTTTCTTT
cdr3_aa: CATGGQVLGAFF

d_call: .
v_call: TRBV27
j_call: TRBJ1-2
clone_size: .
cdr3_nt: TGTGCCAGCAGTCCCGGACAAATTACTTATGGCTACACCTTC
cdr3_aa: CASSPGQITYGYTF

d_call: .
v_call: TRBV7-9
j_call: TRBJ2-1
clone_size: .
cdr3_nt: TGTGCCAGCAGCTTAGATACCGATGAGCAGTTCTTC
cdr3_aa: CASSLDTDEQFF

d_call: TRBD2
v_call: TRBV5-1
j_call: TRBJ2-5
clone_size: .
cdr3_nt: TGCGCCAGCAGCTCAGGACTAGCGGGGGGAGAGACCCAGTACTTC
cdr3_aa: CASSSGLAGGETQYF

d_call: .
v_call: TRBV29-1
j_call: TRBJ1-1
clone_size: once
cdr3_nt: TGCAGCGTTGAAGATAGCAGGGGGAACACTGAAGCTTTCTTT
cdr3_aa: CSVEDSRGNTEAFF

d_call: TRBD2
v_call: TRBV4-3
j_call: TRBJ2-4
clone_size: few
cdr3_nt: TGCGCCAGCAGGGAGCTTCGGGGGGGCCCCTCCCAAAACATTCAGTACTTC
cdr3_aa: CASRELRGGPSQNIQYF

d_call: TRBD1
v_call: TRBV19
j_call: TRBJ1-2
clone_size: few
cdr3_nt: TGTGCCAGTAGAAGACAGGGGTATGGCTACACCTTC
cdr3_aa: CASRRQGYGYTF

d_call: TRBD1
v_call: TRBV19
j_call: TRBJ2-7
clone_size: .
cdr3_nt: TGTGCCAGTAGTCCCCGGACAGGGGGCGGCGAGCAGTACTTC
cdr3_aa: CASSPRTGGGEQYF

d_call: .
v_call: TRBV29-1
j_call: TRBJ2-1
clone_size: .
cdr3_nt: TGCAGCGTTGAAGGCGAAAGGGCCCATCGTCAGACGCATGAGCAGTTCTTC
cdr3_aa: CSVEGERAHRQTHEQFF

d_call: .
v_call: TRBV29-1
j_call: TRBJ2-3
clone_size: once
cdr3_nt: TGCAGCGTTGCTAAAAGTACTCCCTTGGCCACAGATACGCAGTATTTT
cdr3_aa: CSVAKSTPLATDTQYF

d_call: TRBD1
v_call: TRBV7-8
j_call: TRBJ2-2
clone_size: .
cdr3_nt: TGTGCCAGCAGCTTAGCCTCGGGACAGGGTGGAACCGGGGAGCTGTTTTTT
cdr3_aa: CASSLASGQGGTGELFF

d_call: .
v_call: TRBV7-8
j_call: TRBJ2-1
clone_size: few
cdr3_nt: TGTGCCAGCAGCTTCGACAGTTACAATGAGCAGTTCTTC
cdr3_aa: CASSFDSYNEQFF

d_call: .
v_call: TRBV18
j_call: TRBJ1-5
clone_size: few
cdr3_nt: TGTGCCAGCTCACCTGGGTGGGGTAAGCATTTT
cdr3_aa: CASSPGWGKHF

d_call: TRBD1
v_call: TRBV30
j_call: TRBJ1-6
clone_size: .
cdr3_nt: TGTGCCTGGCAGGGGGCAGGGGATTCACCCCTCCACTTT
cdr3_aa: CAWQGAGDSPLHF

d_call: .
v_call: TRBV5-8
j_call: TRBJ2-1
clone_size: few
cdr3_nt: TGTGCCAGCAGCTCCTCTCCCCGGGGTGAGCAGTTCTTC
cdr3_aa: CASSSSPRGEQFF

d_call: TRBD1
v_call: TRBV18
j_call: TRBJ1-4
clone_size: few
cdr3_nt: TGTGCCAGCTCAGACGGGACAGTTAGTGAAAAACTGTTTTTT
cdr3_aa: CASSDGTVSEKLFF

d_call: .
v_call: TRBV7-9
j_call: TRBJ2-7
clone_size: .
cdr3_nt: TGTGCCAGCAGCGCTCCAGGGTATCAGACCTACGAGCAGTACTTC
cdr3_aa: CASSAPGYQTYEQYF

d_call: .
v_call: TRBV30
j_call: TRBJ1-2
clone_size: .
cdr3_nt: TGTGCCTGGGCCGGGGGCAACTATGGCTACACCTTC
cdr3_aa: CAWAGGNYGYTF

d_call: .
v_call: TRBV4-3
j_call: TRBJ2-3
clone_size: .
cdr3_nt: TGCGCCAGCAGCCAAACTTTCGACAGCACAGATACGCAGTATTTT
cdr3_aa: CASSQTFDSTDTQYF

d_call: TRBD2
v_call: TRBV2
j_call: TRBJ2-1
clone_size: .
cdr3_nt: TGTGCCAGCAGAGCCCGGACTAGCGGGGGCGAGCAGTTCTTC
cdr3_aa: CASRARTSGGEQFF

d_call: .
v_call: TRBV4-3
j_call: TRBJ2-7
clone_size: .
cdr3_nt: TGCGCCAGCAGCCAAGATCAGGGTGGGTCTACCTACGAGCAGTACTTC
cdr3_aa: CASSQDQGGSTYEQYF

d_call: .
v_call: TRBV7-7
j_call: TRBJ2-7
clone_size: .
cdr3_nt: TGTGCCAGCAGCCGCCGACCCAGTGGCGAGCAGTACTTC
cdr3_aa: CASSRRPSGEQYF

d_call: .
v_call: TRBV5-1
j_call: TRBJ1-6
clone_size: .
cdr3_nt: TGCGCCAGCAGCTTGGATGGCAGGGTGTCTAATTCACCCCTCCACTTT
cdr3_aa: CASSLDGRVSNSPLHF

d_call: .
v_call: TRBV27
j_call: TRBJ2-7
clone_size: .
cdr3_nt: TGTGCCAGCAGTTTATCCGGTACTCTGTCCTACGAGCAGTACTTC
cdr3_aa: CASSLSGTLSYEQYF

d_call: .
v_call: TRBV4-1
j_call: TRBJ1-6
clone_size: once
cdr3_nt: TGCGCCAGCAGCCAACCTGATGGACCCGGGACCGCTGATTCACCCCTCCACTTT
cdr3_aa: CASSQPDGPGTADSPLHF

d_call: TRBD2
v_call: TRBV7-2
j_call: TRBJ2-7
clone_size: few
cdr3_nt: TGTGCCAGCAGCTTAATGGGGACTACCCCGGGGTTC
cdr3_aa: CASSLMGTTPGF

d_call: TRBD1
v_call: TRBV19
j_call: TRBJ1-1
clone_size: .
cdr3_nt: TGTGCCAGTAGTATGACAGGGGTTGGTACTGAAGCTTTCTTT
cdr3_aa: CASSMTGVGTEAFF

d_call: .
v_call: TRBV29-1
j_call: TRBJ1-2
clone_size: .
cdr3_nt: TGCAGCGTTGAAGATGAGGTACGACTGTATGGCTACACCTTC
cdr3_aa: CSVEDEVRLYGYTF

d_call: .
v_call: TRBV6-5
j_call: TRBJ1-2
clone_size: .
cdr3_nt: TGTGCCAGCAGTTACGATCAGGCTAACTATGGCTACACCTTC
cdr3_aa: CASSYDQANYGYTF

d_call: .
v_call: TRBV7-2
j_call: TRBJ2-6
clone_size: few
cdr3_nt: TGTGCCAGCAGCTTAGCCCCTACTGGGGCCAACGTCCTGACTTTC
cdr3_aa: CASSLAPTGANVLTF

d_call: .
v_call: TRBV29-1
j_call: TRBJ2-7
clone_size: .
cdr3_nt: TGCAGCGTTGAAGATCAAGGAGGGGGGACAAGCTACGAGCAGTACTTC
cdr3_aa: CSVEDQGGGTSYEQYF

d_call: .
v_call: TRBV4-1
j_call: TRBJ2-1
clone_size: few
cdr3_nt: TGCGCCAGCAGCCAAGATCCGGGACGTTTCGCGGCTAGCTACAATGAGCAGTTCTTC
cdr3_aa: CASSQDPGRFAASYNEQFF

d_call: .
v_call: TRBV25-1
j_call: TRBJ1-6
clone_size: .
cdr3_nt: TGTGCCAGCAGTGATGAGGTGCTCGGGAGTTCACCCCTCCACTTT
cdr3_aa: CASSDEVLGSSPLHF

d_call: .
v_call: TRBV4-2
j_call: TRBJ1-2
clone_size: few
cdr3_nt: TGTGCCAGCAGCCAAGACTCGCGGGATGGCTACACCTTC
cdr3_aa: CASSQDSRDGYTF

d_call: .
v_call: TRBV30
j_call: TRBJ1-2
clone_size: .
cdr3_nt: TGTGCCTGGAGTGTACTAAGGGGGGAAGGCTACACCTTC
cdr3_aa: CAWSVLRGEGYTF

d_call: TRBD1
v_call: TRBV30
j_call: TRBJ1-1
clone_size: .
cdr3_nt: TGTGCCTGGGCCCAGGGGGTTAACGTAGCTTTCTTT
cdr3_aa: CAWAQGVNVAFF

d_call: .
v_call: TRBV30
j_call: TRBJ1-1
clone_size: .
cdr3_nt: TGTGCCTGGAGTCCCCCACCTCCAAGGCCCACTGAAGCTTTCTTT
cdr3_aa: CAWSPPPPRPTEAFF

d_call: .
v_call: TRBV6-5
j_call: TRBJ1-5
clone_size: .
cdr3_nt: TGTGCCAGCAGCCGGACGGTGAATCAGCCCCAGCATTTT
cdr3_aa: CASSRTVNQPQHF

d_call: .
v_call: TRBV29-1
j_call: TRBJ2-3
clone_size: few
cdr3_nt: TGCAGCGTTGAAGCCCCTTGGGCGGGAAACACAGATACGCAGTATTTT
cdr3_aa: CSVEAPWAGNTDTQYF

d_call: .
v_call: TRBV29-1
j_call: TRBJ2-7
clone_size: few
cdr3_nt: TGCAGCGTTGGTCGGAAGCACTCCTACGAGCAGTACTTC
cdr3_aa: CSVGRKHSYEQYF

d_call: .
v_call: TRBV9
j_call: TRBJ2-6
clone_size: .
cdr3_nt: TGTGCCAGCTCCCGGGACGTCTTTAGCTCTGGGGCCAACGTCCTGACTTTC
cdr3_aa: CASSRDVFSSGANVLTF

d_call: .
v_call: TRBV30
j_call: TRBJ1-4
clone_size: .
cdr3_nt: TGTGCCTGGAGTCCAAGGGACACTAAGGATGAAAAACTGTTTTTT
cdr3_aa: CAWSPRDTKDEKLFF

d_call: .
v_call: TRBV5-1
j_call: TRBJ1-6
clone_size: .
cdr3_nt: TGCGCCAGCAGCTCATTACAGAATTCACCCCTCCACTTT
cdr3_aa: CASSSLQNSPLHF

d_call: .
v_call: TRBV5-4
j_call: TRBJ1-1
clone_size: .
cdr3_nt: TGTGCCAGCAGCTTAGGATTATCTGGGGTTAACACTGAAGCTTTCTTT
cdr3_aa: CASSLGLSGVNTEAFF

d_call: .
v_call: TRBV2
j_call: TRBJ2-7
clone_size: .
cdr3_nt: TGTGCCAGCAGTGTGTACTCCGCCTACGAGCAGTACTTC
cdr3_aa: CASSVYSAYEQYF

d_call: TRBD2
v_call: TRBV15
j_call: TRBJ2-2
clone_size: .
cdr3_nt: TGTGCCACCAGCAGCGCCACGGGGGGAATCACCGGGGAGCTGTTTTTT
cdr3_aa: CATSSATGGITGELFF

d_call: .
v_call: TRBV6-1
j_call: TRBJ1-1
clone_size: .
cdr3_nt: TGTGCCAGCAGTGAAAGGGGGGGCAACACTGAAGCTTTCTTT
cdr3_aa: CASSERGGNTEAFF

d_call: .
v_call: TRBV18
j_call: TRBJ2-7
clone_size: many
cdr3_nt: TGTGCCAGCTCACCGCAACGGACGACGGGCTCCTACGAGCAGTACTTC
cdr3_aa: CASSPQRTTGSYEQYF

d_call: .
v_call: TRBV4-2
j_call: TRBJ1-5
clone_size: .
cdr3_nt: TGTGCCAGCAGCCAAGATGGACGGAATCAGCCCCAGCATTTT
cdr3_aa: CASSQDGRNQPQHF